This T cell receptor (beta chain) was sequenced for a study of T-cell memory formation after mild COVID-19. Study-level findings and limits: There was a balanced CD4/CD8 profile in clones contracting day 15 to 85, and later expanders leaned CD4+. There were some responding clones in pre-infection memory, which suggested that cross-reactive memory had joined.

The CDR3 consists of 12 residues. Germline CDR1 LGHDT, CDR2 YNNKEL (reference sequence). Trimming pared 1 base from V and 6 bases from J, leaving 4 bases between. On this clonotype: The antigen is not known.

TCR alpha and TCR beta cDNA libraries carrying sample barcodes and UMIs were produced by 5'RACE using constant-segment primers. MiXCR, applied by TCRdb to the 5' RACE reads, yields one record per CDR3 protein. The sample yields under 550,000 distinct CDR3 sequences, 15% to 20% seen once. J is TRBJ2-1 and V is TRBV3-1; no clear D. The sequenced sample was PBMCs or a T cell subset sorted from them (not recorded which). The receptor was isolated from an adult woman who had mild COVID-19 (a few samples of this study predate the infection). Cell type and time point are not known. The CDR3 DNA is TGTGCCAGCAGCCAAGGCCGCAATGAGCAGTTCTTC. Protein sequence: CASSQGRNEQFF.